Listed below are T cell receptor beta chains from one sample, sequenced in a study of blood T cell repertoires in COVID-19. Profiling relied on immunoSEQ multiplex PCR, and the TCRdb table lists in-frame clones only, not all of them. This table has about 140,000 clones, around 83% appearing once. Input material: peripheral blood. The receptors come from a woman in her sixties with acute or convalescent COVID-19. The CDR3 runs from the conserved cysteine through the conserved F or W. Fields, in order: J gene, V gene, clone size, D gene, CDR3 protein, CDR3 DNA. The D gene is left open where the match is weak. Expanded clones are given a class, and other clones once, few, many or no size at all.

TRBJ1-6 TRBV4-1 few TRBD1 CASSQDRVNSPLHF TGCGCCAGCAGCCAGGACAGGGTGAATTCACCCCTCCACTTT
TRBJ1-4 TRBV3-1/TRBV3-2 once . CASSQGATNEKLFF TGTGCCAGCAGCCAAGGAGCAACTAATGAAAAACTGTTTTTT
TRBJ2-7 TRBV4-2 . . CASQKRPGEEWDEQYF TGTGCCAGCCAAAAGAGGCCCGGGGAGGAGTGGGACGAGCAGTACTTC
TRBJ1-6 TRBV30 . . CAWNKQHNSPLHF TGTGCCTGGAATAAACAGCATAATTCACCCCTCCACTTT
TRBJ2-3 TRBV11-3 . TRBD2 CASSLYGTSGGSSTDTQYF TGTGCCAGCAGCTTGTATGGGACTAGCGGGGGGAGTAGCACAGATACGCAGTATTTT
TRBJ1-5 TRBV5-1 once . CASNIRDSNQPQHF TGCGCCAGCAACATTCGTGATAGCAATCAGCCCCAGCATTTT
TRBJ1-5 TRBV15 . . CATSRDWGVDQPQHF TGTGCCACCAGCAGAGATTGGGGGGTGGATCAGCCCCAGCATTTT
TRBJ1-3 TRBV7-8 . . CASSYPEDRPGNTIYF TGTGCCAGCAGTTACCCCGAGGATAGGCCTGGAAACACCATATATTTT
TRBJ1-1 TRBV3-1/TRBV3-2 . TRBD1 CASSFGTGRAFF TGTGCCAGCAGCTTTGGGACAGGGAGAGCTTTCTTT
TRBJ1-2 TRBV2 once . CASTSGGGRSNYGYTF TGTGCCAGCACTTCTGGGGGGGGCAGGAGCAACTATGGCTACACCTTC
TRBJ1-6 TRBV28 . . CASSPRTRGPLSPLHF TGTGCCAGCAGCCCTAGGACTAGGGGCCCGTTGTCACCCCTCCACTTT
TRBJ2-1 TRBV4-1 . . CASSQGLAVGNEQFF TGCGCCAGCAGCCAAGGACTGGCGGTTGGGAATGAGCAGTTCTTC
TRBJ1-1 TRBV5-1 . TRBD1 CASGLTGSMNTEAFF TGCGCCAGCGGGCTGACAGGGTCCATGAACACTGAAGCTTTCTTT
TRBJ1-2 TRBV7-2 . . CASSQNRLNYGYTF TGTGCCAGCAGCCAGAACAGGCTTAACTATGGCTACACCTTC
TRBJ2-7 TRBV12-5 . . CASGLGTGTYEQYF TGTGCTAGTGGTTTGGGTACAGGGACCTACGAGCAGTACTTC
TRBJ1-1 TRBV24-1 . . CATSEGPAIKPSQAFF TGTGCCACCAGTGAGGGGCCAGCTATTAAACCGTCCCAAGCTTTCTTT
TRBJ2-7 TRBV7-6 . . CASSRVNEQYF TGTGCCAGCAGCCGGGTGAACGAGCAGTACTTC
TRBJ2-3 TRBV10-1 few . CASSDIGTQYF TGCGCCAGCAGTGATATCGGTACGCAGTATTTT
TRBJ1-4 TRBV5-1 . . CASSLAPQPNEKLFF TGCGCCAGCAGCTTGGCCCCACAGCCTAATGAAAAACTGTTTTTT
TRBJ1-6 TRBV30 . . CAWSARVSGPGGLDSPLHF TGTGCCTGGAGCGCCCGTGTTTCCGGTCCCGGGGGGTTGGATTCACCCCTCCACTTT
TRBJ2-7 TRBV12-3/TRBV12-4 . . CASSSAYEQYF TGTGCCAGCAGTTCCGCCTACGAGCAGTACTTC
TRBJ1-6 TRBV28 . TRBD1 CASSLPSDRGLNSPLHF TGTGCCAGCAGTTTGCCCTCAGACAGGGGGTTAAATTCACCCCTCCACTTT
TRBJ2-3 TRBV27 . TRBD1 CASSPPPGTGDTDTQYF TGTGCCAGCAGTCCCCCGCCGGGGACAGGGGACACAGATACGCAGTATTTT
TRBJ2-5 TRBV6-5 . . CATLGGEETQYF TGTGCCACCCTTGGAGGGGAAGAGACCCAGTACTTC
TRBJ2-7 TRBV18 . TRBD2 CASSPIAGEQYF TGTGCCAGCTCACCTATAGCGGGGGAGCAGTACTTC
TRBJ1-2 TRBV9 . . CASSVYSYGYTF TGTGCCAGCAGCGTATATAGCTATGGCTACACCTTC
TRBJ2-3 TRBV6-1 . . CASSERPGRSGDTDTQYF TGTGCCAGCAGTGAGAGACCCGGACGGTCCGGGGACACAGATACGCAGTATTTT
TRBJ2-5 TRBV11-2 . . CASSLEPGSGETQYF TGTGCCAGCAGCTTAGAACCGGGGTCGGGGGAGACCCAGTACTTC
TRBJ1-4 TRBV4-2 . TRBD1 CASSQSQGFVSEKLFF TGTGCCAGCAGCCAGTCACAGGGGTTCGTGAGTGAAAAACTGTTTTTT
TRBJ1-1 TRBV7-2 . TRBD1 CASSGHRGGTEAFF TGTGCCAGCAGCGGACACAGGGGTGGCACTGAAGCTTTCTTT
TRBJ1-1 TRBV30 . . CAWTPDTKHTEAFF TGTGCCTGGACACCCGACACCAAGCACACTGAAGCTTTCTTT
TRBJ2-1 TRBV18 once TRBD2 CASSPSGGTSIEQFF TGTGCCAGCTCACCAAGTGGTGGGACTAGCATTGAGCAGTTCTTC
TRBJ2-3 TRBV6-2/TRBV6-3 few . CASSYSRGDTQYF TGTGCCAGCAGCTATTCCCGGGGGGATACGCAGTATTTT
TRBJ2-1 TRBV25-1 . TRBD2 CASSVGGAPYNEQFF TGTGCCAGCAGTGTCGGGGGGGCCCCCTACAATGAGCAGTTCTTC
TRBJ2-7 TRBV4-1 . TRBD2 CASSQGASGVAPYEQYF TGCGCCAGCAGCCAAGGGGCTAGCGGGGTCGCTCCCTACGAGCAGTACTTC
TRBJ2-2 TRBV19 . . CASSSWMGQNTGELFF TGTGCCAGTAGTTCTTGGATGGGACAGAACACCGGGGAGCTGTTTTTT
TRBJ2-7 TRBV19 once TRBD1 CASSKQGALLDEQYF TGTGCCAGTAGCAAACAGGGGGCGCTTCTGGACGAGCAGTACTTC
TRBJ1-6 TRBV7-8 many TRBD1 CASSLGVGTGGATGSPLHF TGTGCCAGCAGCTTAGGGGTAGGGACAGGGGGCGCAACCGGGTCACCCCTCCACTTT
TRBJ1-6 TRBV6-5 . TRBD1 CASSRGQGSSPLHF TGTGCCAGCAGTCGCGGACAGGGTAGCTCACCCCTCCACTTT
TRBJ2-1 TRBV28 once TRBD2 CASSLEGLAGYNEQFF TGTGCCAGCAGTTTAGAGGGACTAGCGGGGTACAATGAGCAGTTCTTC
TRBJ1-2 TRBV7-2 once TRBD1 CASSLGMDRGFAYGYTF TGTGCCAGCAGCTTAGGGATGGACAGGGGCTTCGCTTATGGCTACACCTTC
TRBJ2-3 TRBV4-3 . TRBD2 CASSQEASGGASTDTQYF TGCGCCAGCAGCCAAGAGGCTAGCGGGGGGGCGTCGACAGATACGCAGTATTTT
TRBJ2-5 TRBV11-3 once . CASLGRGGETQYF TGTGCCAGCTTGGGGCGGGGTGGGGAGACCCAGTACTTC
TRBJ1-2 TRBV5-1 few . CASSPVGGRDYGYTF TGCGCCAGCAGCCCGGTAGGGGGACGCGACTATGGCTACACCTTC
TRBJ1-5 TRBV30 once . CAWSPRGYSNQPQHF TGTGCCTGGAGTCCCCGGGGGTATAGCAATCAGCCCCAGCATTTT
TRBJ1-4 TRBV6-5 . . CASRQWGQGNEKLFF TGTGCCAGCAGGCAATGGGGCCAGGGTAATGAAAAACTGTTTTTT
TRBJ2-7 TRBV18 . . CASSPDTYEQYF TGTGCCAGCTCGCCCGACACCTACGAGCAGTACTTC
TRBJ2-2 TRBV3-1/TRBV3-2 . . CASSQGTVAGELFF TGTGCCAGCAGCCAAGGGACAGTGGCCGGGGAGCTGTTTTTT
TRBJ2-7 TRBV5-4 . TRBD1 CASSPTGQGYEQYF TGTGCCAGCAGCCCTACGGGACAGGGTTACGAGCAGTACTTC
TRBJ2-7 TRBV4-1 few TRBD2 CASSQDPAGAGGTYEQYF TGCGCCAGCAGCCAAGATCCCGCGGGAGCGGGGGGAACCTACGAGCAGTACTTC
TRBJ2-1 TRBV5-4 . TRBD1 CASSLPPLKGQRGNEQFF TGTGCCAGCAGCTTGCCTCCTTTGAAGGGACAGAGAGGGAATGAGCAGTTCTTC
TRBJ2-1 TRBV7-7 . TRBD1 CASSLGDRDSQFF TGTGCTAGCAGCTTGGGCGACCGGGACAGCCAGTTCTTC
TRBJ1-3 TRBV19 . TRBD1 CASTGQGGYTIYF TGTGCCAGCACTGGACAGGGGGGATACACCATATATTTT
TRBJ1-2 TRBV27 . TRBD1 CASSLGLGDRGNSPYGYTF TGTGCCAGCAGTTTAGGGCTGGGAGACAGGGGAAACTCCCCCTATGGCTACACCTTC
TRBJ1-6 TRBV30 . . CAWRAGRVALHF TGTGCCTGGAGAGCAGGCAGGGTGGCCCTCCACTTT
TRBJ1-2 TRBV6-2/TRBV6-3 . . CASSYRGAVYGYTF TGTGCCAGCAGTTACAGGGGCGCGGTGTATGGCTACACCTTC
TRBJ2-2 TRBV3-1/TRBV3-2 . . CASSQGGVTGELFF TGTGCCAGCAGCCAAGGGGGGGTCACCGGGGAGCTGTTTTTT
TRBJ1-3 TRBV21-1 . . CASTQSLGQDEIGNTIYF TGTGCCAGCACCCAATCTCTCGGACAGGACGAGATAGGAAACACCATATATTTT
TRBJ1-5 TRBV4-1 . . CASSQDPGNSGQPQHF TGCGCCAGCAGCCAAGATCCCGGGAACTCGGGACAGCCCCAGCATTTT